This TCR beta chain came from a study of blood T cell repertoires in COVID-19. Study-wide background: Sources were T cells, B-cell-depleted T cells, or PBMCs; the material itself was cDNA or gDNA.

This clone was detected only a few times. Seattle patients were enrolled while actively infected and followed longitudinally. In the original analysis: Estimates of nucleated cell counts were drawn from the amplification of reference gene primers. Repertoires were generated with immunoSEQ multiplex PCR, while TCRdb's copy carries only in-frame clones and drops some. The D gene and trimming were derived from the DNA, and the V and J assignments and clone size from that table. Of 99,000 or so clones in the sample, almost 90% were seen once. The source is a man in his forties or fifties with COVID-19, enrolled during active disease. Sequencing was carried out using peripheral blood.

The CDR3 reads CASSIGQGIGGHF. Written as DNA, the CDR3 is TGTGCCAGCAGCATAGGACAGGGAATCGGCGGGCATTTT. The V gene is TRBV6-5, the J gene TRBJ1-5, with 8 bases identical to TRBD1. CDR1 and CDR2 from the germline V gene are MNHEY and SVGAGI. J was trimmed by 15 bases and V by 6 bases; bases with no gene match: 13. The CDR3 loop spans 13 amino acids.